This entry describes one T cell receptor beta chain. The antigen is not known. Doses given second, at about 4 or about 12 weeks, were pooled. Trimming removed 4 bases at V and 0 bases at J, with 10 bases between. The CDR3 totals 15 residues. Germline V lookup: CDR1 LGHDT, CDR2 YNNKEL (reference sequence). Only in-frame clones appear in the TCRdb table, and some are missing; sequencing was by immunoSEQ multiplex PCR. Of about 120,000 clones in the sample, roughly 87% were seen once. These data originate in a study of T cell responses to AZD1222 COVID-19 vaccine. The study's findings and limits: It was only after the peak T cell response that any repertoires were sampled. It was only a handful of AZD1222 recipients who were seropositive at baseline.

The clonotype was recovered from an adult who received the AZD1222 COVID-19 vaccine. Sample: peripheral blood, taken 28 days after the second AZD1222 dose. The chain joins TRBV3-1 (or the pseudogene TRBV3-2) to TRBJ1-3; D unclear. CDR3 DNA sequence: TGTGCCAGCAGCCCGGCGGGGTTCTCTGGAAACACCATATATTTT. This encodes CASSPAGFSGNTIYF.